This T cell receptor beta chain was recorded in a study of cytomegalovirus exposure and HLA in healthy donors. Remarks on this clone: The antigen is undetermined.

Regarding the study as a whole: Available immune exposure information was restricted to CMV serostatus only. By a later analysis, the bulk of CMV-associated TCR beta chains appeared HLA-restricted. In a later analysis, TCR beta V- and J-gene trimming showed a link to a missense DCLRE1C variant.

13 Jbeta primers and 60 Vbeta primers were used for the PCR. Profiled with immunoSEQ multiplex PCR; TCRdb holds only in-frame clones, not every one. The table shows under 200,000 clones, with over 75% occurring only once. The germline V gene encodes CDR1 SGDLS and CDR2 YYNGEE. This CDR3 spans 15 amino acids. V lost 2 bases and J 0 bases, leaving 6 bases between the germline ends. V gene TRBV9 combines with J gene TRBJ2-6; no reliable D call. This TCR came from a man in his forties or fifties in good health and CMV-seropositive. Sequenced: PBMCs. For the CDR3, the DNA is TGTGCCAGCAGCGTCCGGGTCTCTGGGGCCAACGTCCTGACTTTC. It codes for CASSVRVSGANVLTF.